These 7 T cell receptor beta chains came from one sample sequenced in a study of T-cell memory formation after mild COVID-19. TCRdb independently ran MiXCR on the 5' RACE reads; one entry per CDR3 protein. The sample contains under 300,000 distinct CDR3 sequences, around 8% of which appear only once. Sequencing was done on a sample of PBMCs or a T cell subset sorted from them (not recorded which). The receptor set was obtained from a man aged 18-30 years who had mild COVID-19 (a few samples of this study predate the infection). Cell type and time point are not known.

CDR3 in amino acids: CASSLGGGIEQYV. CDR3 nucleotides: TGTGCCAGCAGCTTAGGTGGAGGGATCGAGCAGTACGTC. The V gene is TRBV13, the J gene TRBJ2-7, with D perhaps TRBD2 (6 bases). CDR3 length: 13 residues. Germline V gene data show CDR1 as PRHDT and CDR2 as FYEKMQ (reference sequence). Trimming took 0 bases from V and 6 from J, leaving 9 bases between them.

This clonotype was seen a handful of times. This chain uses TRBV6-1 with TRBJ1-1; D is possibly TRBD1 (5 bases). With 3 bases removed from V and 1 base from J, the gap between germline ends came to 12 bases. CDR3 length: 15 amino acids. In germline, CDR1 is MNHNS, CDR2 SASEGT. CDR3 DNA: TGTGCCAGCAGTGATCAGGCAGGGACGAACACTGAAGCTTTCTTT. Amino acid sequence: CASSDQAGTNTEAFF.

CDR3 residues: CASSLGRGDFKNIQYF. In DNA, the CDR3 is TGTGCCAGCAGCTTGGGCCGGGGGGACTTCAAAAACATTCAGTACTTC. The chain carries TRBV5-4 and TRBJ2-4, with 7 positions matching TRBD2. Germline values: CDR1 SGHNT, CDR2 YYREEE (reference sequence). Trimming removed 0 bases from V and 3 bases from J; junction bases left unmatched: 6. The CDR3 extends over 16 amino acids.

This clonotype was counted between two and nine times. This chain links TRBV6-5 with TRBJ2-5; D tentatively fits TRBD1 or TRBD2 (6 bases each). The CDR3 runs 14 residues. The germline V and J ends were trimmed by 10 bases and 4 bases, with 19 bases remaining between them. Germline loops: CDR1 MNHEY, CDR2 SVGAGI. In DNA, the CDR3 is TGTGCCACCCAGGAAAAGGGGGGACGAGAGACCCAGTACTTC. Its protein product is CATQEKGGRETQYF.

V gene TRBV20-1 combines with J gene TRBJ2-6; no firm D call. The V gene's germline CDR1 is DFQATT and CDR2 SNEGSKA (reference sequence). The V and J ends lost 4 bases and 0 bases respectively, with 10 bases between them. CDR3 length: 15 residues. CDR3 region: CSANSDLSGANVLTF. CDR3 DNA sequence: TGCAGTGCTAATTCGGACCTCTCTGGGGCCAACGTCCTGACTTTC.

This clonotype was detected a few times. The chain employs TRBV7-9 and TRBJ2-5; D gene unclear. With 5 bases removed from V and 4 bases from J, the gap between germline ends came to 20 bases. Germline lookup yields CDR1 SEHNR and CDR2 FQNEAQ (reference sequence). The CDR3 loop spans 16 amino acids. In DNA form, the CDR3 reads TGTGCCAGCAGCCCCCCCGGCGTACGTGGGCCAGAGACCCAGTACTTC. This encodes CASSPPGVRGPETQYF.

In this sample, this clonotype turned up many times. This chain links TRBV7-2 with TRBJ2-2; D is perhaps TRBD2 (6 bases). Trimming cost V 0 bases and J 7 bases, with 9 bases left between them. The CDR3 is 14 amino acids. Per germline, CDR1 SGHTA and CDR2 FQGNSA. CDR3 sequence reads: CASSLAVEGGELFF. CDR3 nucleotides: TGTGCCAGCAGCTTAGCGGTGGAGGGCGGGGAGCTGTTTTTT.